This TCR beta chain was captured by sequencing in a study of cytomegalovirus exposure and HLA in healthy donors. Whole-study context: Among roughly 180 million T cells, an earlier analysis found roughly 100 million unique TCR beta sequences. In terms of ancestry, the Caucasian-associated cluster contained 80% to 90% of the approximately 400 genotyped donors.

The PCR contained 60 Vbeta and 13 Jbeta primers. The table came from immunoSEQ multiplex PCR; TCRdb's copy has only in-frame clones and leaves some out. The table for this sample gives around 53,000 clones. The germline gives CDR1 LNHDA, CDR2 SQIVND (reference sequence). The junction had 17 bases not matched to a gene; V was cut back by 6 bases and J by 8 bases. This CDR3 is 16 amino acids long. On this clone: Its antigen is unidentified.

Findings and caveats of the study: Data from an earlier analysis indicated that most TCR beta V segments were productive either about 87% or about 30% of the time.

The receptor comes from a male donor in good health and CMV-seropositive. What was sequenced was PBMCs. The rearrangement uses TRBV19 and TRBJ2-5; 8 positions agree with TRBD1. The CDR3 protein is CASSRVGQGGEITQYF. DNA of the CDR3: TGTGCCAGTAGCCGAGTTGGACAGGGCGGGGAGATAACCCAGTACTTC.